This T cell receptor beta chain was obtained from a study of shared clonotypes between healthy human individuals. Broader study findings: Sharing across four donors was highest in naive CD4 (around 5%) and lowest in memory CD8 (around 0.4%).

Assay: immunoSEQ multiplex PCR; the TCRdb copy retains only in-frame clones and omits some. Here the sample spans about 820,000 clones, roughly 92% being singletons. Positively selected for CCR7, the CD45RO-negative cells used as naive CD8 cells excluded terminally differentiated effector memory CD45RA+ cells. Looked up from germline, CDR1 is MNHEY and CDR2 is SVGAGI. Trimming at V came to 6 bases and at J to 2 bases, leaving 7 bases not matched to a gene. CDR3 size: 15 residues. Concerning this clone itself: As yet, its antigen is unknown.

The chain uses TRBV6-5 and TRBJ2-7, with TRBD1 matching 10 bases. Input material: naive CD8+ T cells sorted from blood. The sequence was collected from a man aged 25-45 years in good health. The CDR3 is CASRTGTGVTYEQYF. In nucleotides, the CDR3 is TGTGCCAGCAGAACCGGGACAGGGGTTACCTACGAGCAGTACTTC.